This record covers a single T cell receptor (beta chain). Its antigen remains unidentified. This record comes from a study of CD4+ T cells in melanoma. Germline assignment: CDR1 SGHTA and CDR2 FQGNSA. The CDR3 is made up of 15 amino acids. V lost 0 bases and J 5 bases, leaving 13 bases between the germline ends. Overall study findings and caveats: CD8+ T cell, macrophage and B cell function reportedly correlated with neoantigen-specific CD4+ T cells. In melanoma, neoantigen-specific CD4+ T cells reportedly differed in differentiation state.

Here immunoSEQ multiplex PCR was the method, and the copy in TCRdb shows in-frame clones only, minus some. The sample has around 50,000 clones; nearly 90% are singletons. This chain joins TRBV7-2 and TRBJ2-5; D tentatively reads TRBD1 or TRBD2 (6 bases each). The sequenced sample consisted of peripheral blood. This clonotype originated in a human donor with melanoma. CDR3 amino acids: CASSLAPGAGETQYF. Here the CDR3 DNA reads TGTGCCAGCAGCTTAGCGCCGGGGGCTGGGGAGACCCAGTACTTC.